This TCR beta chain was recovered during a study of follicular helper T cells after annual influenza vaccination (dated 2017 in TCRdb). Study-level background: Blood was drawn on days 0, 7 and 28 after each seasonal influenza vaccination. To study recall of cTfh clones, some subjects were followed across successive annual vaccinations spanning the 2013-2014, 2014-2015 and 2015-2016 seasons. Multi-year samples were available for six subjects, with four spanning two vaccination seasons and two spanning three seasons. One week after vaccination, a second recruited cohort of about a dozen subjects (Table S1) displayed a similar ICOS+CD38+ cTfh response. The 2013-2014 samples were cryopreserved, while the 2015 samples were processed right after collection. The study at large found these results: Rare clonotypes could not be sampled because productive TCRB sequences were recovered from only about 9-20% of the analyzed cells. ICOS+CD38+ cTfh clonality correlated with the frequency of that population, and its change correlated with the change in circulating plasmablast frequency. Day 7 ICOS+CD38+ clones were most often found later in ICOS-CD38- cTfh, suggesting that subset may serve as a memory reservoir. With successive annual vaccinations, a recurrent oligoclonal ICOS+CD38+ cTfh response was recalled, and this response contained tetramer and AIM influenza-specific clonotypes.

Comment on this clone: Which antigen it targets is not known. No much larger clonotype is one base removed from it; base qualities were not supplied.

Reading from cysteine to phenylalanine, the CDR3 counts 14 amino acids. The sequence is cut down to CDR3 DNA, 42 bases in frame from base 1. As encoded in the germline V gene (reference sequence), CDR1 is MNHNY while CDR2 is SVGAGI. Ends trimmed: V by 6 bases, J by 4 bases; bases unmatched to a gene: 1. The time point label, as the study defines it: 2015-2016 season, pre-vaccination. Adults were given seasonal inactivated influenza vaccine (Fluvarix), and sorted blood CD4 subsets were followed by TCRB sequencing before and after vaccination. To be eligible, subjects had to be community-dwelling and could not have received an influenza vaccine during the previous 6 months. Reasons for exclusion included contraindications to influenza vaccine, substance abuse, HIV/AIDS, active malignancy, immunomodulatory medication, and active illness such as respiratory infection. Per time point, between roughly 40 and 110 mL of blood was sampled. Non-naive CD4+CXCR5+PD-1+ cells were defined as circulating Tfh and were sorted into ICOS+CD38+ and ICOS-CD38- fractions. PBMC were isolated using Ficoll-Paque PLUS or SepMate separation. Before DNA was extracted, the cell subsets were sorted from PBMC using a BD FACS Aria.

The library was obtained by the immunoSEQ multiplex PCR assay. Adaptive Biotechnologies carried out TCRB amplification, library preparation, sequencing and preliminary bioinformatics at Survey level resolution. For TCRB sequencing, genomic DNA from the sorted cTfh populations was amplified by multiplex PCR. The paper's processing steps were these. In R, clonality was calculated as 1 minus the normalized Shannon entropy, and the Gini index was computed using the R package ineq. Overlap score was the summed counts of shared sequences divided by total counts of all sequences in both compared samples. Fisher's exact test, with an assumed theoretical repertoire of 10^7 TCRB sequences, was used to assess the significance of shared clonotypes. Entries here come from immuneACCESS through TCRdb and include only in-frame sequences with V and J called. Some clones fail to appear in such tables; in the studies checked, an unresolved V gene covers under half of the shortfall, and the cause of the remainder is unknown. V and J calls and clone size are as listed in that table; D and trimming were resolved from the DNA. This sample is represented by 5,500 to 6,500 clones; approximately 85% of them were singletons. The top ten hold approximately 1% of the sample.

Rearrangement joined TRBV6-6 to TRBJ1-4, with 11 middle bases fitting TRBD1. Sample: CXCR5+ CD38- circulating T follicular helper cells from blood, taken on the day of influenza vaccination. The sample's cell subset or site, from its label and the paper: circulating Tfh, non-naive CD4+CXCR5+PD-1+ (ICOS+CD38+ or ICOS-CD38-). This clonotype was sampled from an adult who received the influenza vaccine. The CDR3 protein: CASRGTGGNEKLFF. In nucleotide form, the sequence is TGTGCCAGCAGGGGGACAGGGGGTAATGAAAAACTGTTTTTT.